This T cell receptor (beta chain) was captured by sequencing in a study of chemoradiotherapy in HPV16-positive cancers. Turning to this clone: Its antigen is still unknown.

Using immunoSEQ multiplex PCR, the repertoire was profiled, and TCRdb retains in-frame clones only, with some absent. The sample consists of approximately 4,000 clones, around 84% of them appearing once. The V segment lost 2 bases and the J segment 6 bases; nucleotides outside the gene matches: 4. From germline, CDR1 is LNHNV and CDR2 YYDKDF (reference sequence). The CDR3 extends over 13 amino acids. Notes on the study in general: HPV-specific T cells were functionally defined from only a couple of HPV16-positive patients.

The gene calls are TRBV15 and TRBJ2-7, with 7 bases lining up with TRBD1. This clonotype was obtained from a human donor with HPV-associated anogenital cancer. Material: tumor tissue, obtained from a patient who underwent chemoradiotherapy. The CDR3: CATSRQDRSEQYF. In nucleotides, the CDR3 is TGTGCCACCAGCAGACAGGACAGGAGCGAGCAGTACTTC.